This T cell receptor beta chain was identified during a study of blood T cells in healthy people across ages. Turning to this clonotype: Its target is unknown.

Germline V gives CDR1 SGHDT, CDR2 YYEEEE. V lost 4 bases and J 2 bases, leaving 12 bases between the germline ends. The length of the CDR3 is 14 residues. Each donor was a healthy Caucasian individual from Russia, aged roughly 6 to 95. Primers used in a second PCR of roughly 6 to 11 cycles were a sample-barcoded 5' primer and a J-beta primer mix. The yield of each sample was at least 2.5 million CDR3-containing paired-end reads. Each CDR3 protein is one row after TCRdb ran MiXCR on the 5' RACE reads. The data show about 1,600,000 distinct CDR3 sequences, approximately 40% seen once. Whole-study results and caveats: The lack of PBMC sorting stopped any conclusive naive versus antigen-experienced comparison. The unknown donor CMV status may have confounded expanded clonotype changes.

Sequencing used blood. This receptor was identified in a woman in her late teens or twenties in good health. The chain employs TRBV5-6 and TRBJ1-2; the D is unclear. The CDR3 here is CASSLGRLNYGYTF. The CDR3, as DNA: TGTGCCAGCAGCCTCGGGAGGCTGAACTATGGCTACACCTTC.